These T cell receptor beta chains were read from a single sample in a study of regulatory and conventional T cells in RAG deficiency. TCRdb keeps only in-frame clones here, not all; method: immunoSEQ multiplex PCR. Among over 45,000 clones listed, around 89% were seen once. These data are also associated with another study on regulatory T cells.

The sample was CD4+ effector T cells sorted from blood. The receptors here all came from a human donor in good health. Each CDR3 is given with its conserved first and last residue. A D gene is named only where the DNA matches it firmly. Only some rows state a clone size, as once, few, many or a class for expanded clones.

v_call	clone_size	j_call	d_call	cdr3_nt	cdr3_aa
TRBV19	-	TRBJ2-1	TRBD2	TGTGCCAGTAGTATTGACTGGACTAGACAAAGCTCCTACAATGAGCAGTTCTTC	CASSIDWTRQSSYNEQFF
TRBV5-1	-	TRBJ2-1	-	TGCGCCAGCAGCGCGGACAGAAGCTCCTACAATGAGCAGTTCTTC	CASSADRSSYNEQFF
TRBV28	-	TRBJ2-7	-	TGTGCCAGCACCCTCACAAGAGGCGCCTACGAGCAGTACTTC	CASTLTRGAYEQYF
TRBV7-8	-	TRBJ2-5	-	TGTGCCAGCTTCCGACTAGTTGGGACCCAGTACTTC	CASFRLVGTQYF
TRBV10-1	-	TRBJ1-3	-	TGCGCCAGCAGCAGGGGTGGTGGAAACACCATATATTTT	CASSRGGGNTIYF
TRBV9	-	TRBJ2-4	TRBD2	TGTGCCAGCAGCTTTCAAGCGGGGGGGCTTCAGTACTTC	CASSFQAGGLQYF
TRBV28	-	TRBJ2-4	-	TGTGCCAACCTAGGCCAAGAACCCAAAAACATTCAGTACTTC	CANLGQEPKNIQYF
TRBV6-1	-	TRBJ2-3	-	TGTGCCAGCAGCAAGACTGAGGGGCGCGATACGCAGTATTTT	CASSKTEGRDTQYF
TRBV29-1	-	TRBJ2-5	-	TGCAGCGTTGTCCCCCGCGGGCGGGGAGACCAAGAGACCCAGTACTTC	CSVVPRGRGDQETQYF
TRBV10-3	-	TRBJ1-1	-	TGTGCCATCAGTGAGTCTCAGGACTTGAACACTGAAGCTTTCTTT	CAISESQDLNTEAFF
TRBV6-5	-	TRBJ2-7	-	TGTGCCAGCAGTGAAGCGGGCCTGTTCGAGCAGTACTTC	CASSEAGLFEQYF
TRBV7-9	-	TRBJ1-4	TRBD1	TGTGCCAGCAGCTTAGACGGGACAGGAATTGATCTGTTTTTT	CASSLDGTGIDLFF
TRBV2	-	TRBJ1-2	-	TGTGCCAGCAGTGACGTTGGGAGTGGCTACACCTTC	CASSDVGSGYTF
TRBV29-1	-	TRBJ2-5	TRBD2	TGCAGCGTCGCGGGAGCGGGAGGCGATGAGACCCAGTACTTC	CSVAGAGGDETQYF
TRBV7-2	-	TRBJ2-1	-	TGTGCCAGCAGCTTAGCGGCTGAGCAGTTCTTC	CASSLAAEQFF
TRBV19	-	TRBJ2-3	-	TGTGCCAGTAGTAGGGAGGGGGCAGATACGCAGTATTTT	CASSREGADTQYF
TRBV7-3	once	TRBJ2-1	TRBD2	TGTGCCAGCAGCTCCGGACTAGCGGGAGCAGATGAGCAGTTCTTC	CASSSGLAGADEQFF
TRBV6-5	-	TRBJ1-2	-	TGTGCCAGCAGTTCAGGGCTACGAGATGGCTACACCTTC	CASSSGLRDGYTF
TRBV5-1	once	TRBJ2-7	-	TGCGCCAGCAGCTTGTCTGTCAAGCCATACGAGCAGTACTTC	CASSLSVKPYEQYF
TRBV5-1	-	TRBJ2-5	-	TGCGCCAGCAGCTTCAGTCGGTTCTTGGAGGGGACCCAGTACTTC	CASSFSRFLEGTQYF
TRBV7-9	once	TRBJ1-2	-	TGTGCCAGCAGCTTAGACCTGACAGATGGCTACACCTTC	CASSLDLTDGYTF
TRBV7-7	-	TRBJ2-5	-	TGTGCTAGCAGCTTAGATGGCCAGGTCCAGTACTTC	CASSLDGQVQYF
TRBV18	-	TRBJ1-1	-	TGTGCCAGCTCACCGGGGGGGAACACTGAAGCTTTCTTT	CASSPGGNTEAFF
TRBV9	-	TRBJ1-2	TRBD1	TGTGCCAGCAGCCCTCAGACAGGGTATGGCTACACCTTC	CASSPQTGYGYTF
TRBV6-6	-	TRBJ1-5	-	TGTGCCAGCAGTTGGGGACCTGATCAGCCCCAGCATTTT	CASSWGPDQPQHF
TRBV7-8	-	TRBJ2-2	-	TGTGCCAGCAGCTTCGTTCCCGGGGAGCTGTTTTTT	CASSFVPGELFF
TRBV14	-	TRBJ1-4	TRBD1	TGTGCCAGCAGCCACTTGACAGGGGCTAGTGAAAAACTGTTTTTT	CASSHLTGASEKLFF
TRBV9	once	TRBJ2-3	-	TGTGCCAGCAGTGTCGAGCGGGTCTCCAGCACAGATACGCAGTATTTT	CASSVERVSSTDTQYF
TRBV7-3	-	TRBJ2-3	-	TGTGCCAGCAGCTTAAATGCGGCTAGCGCCGGAGATACGCAGTATTTT	CASSLNAASAGDTQYF
TRBV30	-	TRBJ2-7	-	TGTGCCTGGAGTTTGGGGGTCTTATCGGACGAGCAGTACTTC	CAWSLGVLSDEQYF
TRBV27	-	TRBJ2-5	TRBD1	TGTGCCAGCCGCTCACAGGGGGCGGGAGAGACCCAGTACTTC	CASRSQGAGETQYF
TRBV6-6	-	TRBJ1-2	TRBD1	TGTGCCAGCAGTTCGCGACAGGGATATGGCTACACCTTC	CASSSRQGYGYTF
TRBV5-1	once	TRBJ1-2	-	TGCGCCAGCTCCCTGGGGGGGGTCCGTGGAAGCTACACCTTC	CASSLGGVRGSYTF
TRBV5-1	once	TRBJ2-5	TRBD1	TGCGCCAGCAGCTTATGGGAGACAGGGGTTCAAGAGACCCAGTACTTC	CASSLWETGVQETQYF